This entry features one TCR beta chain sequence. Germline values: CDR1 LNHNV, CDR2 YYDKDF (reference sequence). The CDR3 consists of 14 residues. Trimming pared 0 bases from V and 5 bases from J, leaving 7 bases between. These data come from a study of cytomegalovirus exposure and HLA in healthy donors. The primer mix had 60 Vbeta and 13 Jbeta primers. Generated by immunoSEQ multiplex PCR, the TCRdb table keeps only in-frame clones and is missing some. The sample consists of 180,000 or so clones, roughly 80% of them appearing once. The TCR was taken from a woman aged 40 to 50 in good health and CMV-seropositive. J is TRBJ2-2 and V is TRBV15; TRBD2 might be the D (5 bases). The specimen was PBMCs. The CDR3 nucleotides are TGTGCCACCAGCAGAGACCCGGGGACCGGGGAGCTGTTTTTT. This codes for CATSRDPGTGELFF.